This record concerns one TCR beta chain sequence. What it recognizes is unknown. The same CDR3 is also encoded by other DNA sequences in this sample. This sample was taken from a study of shared clonotypes between healthy human individuals. CD4+ cells underwent separation, giving CD45RA+ naive and CD45RA-negative memory subsets. Assay: immunoSEQ multiplex PCR; the TCRdb copy retains only in-frame clones and omits some. The repertoire holds about 2.4 million clones, more than 85% seen once, with approximately 0.36% in the top ten. Study-level points and caveats: It was the few donors that limited the genetic and exposure-history diversity represented. Clonotypes which were not shared had lower generation probabilities than clonotypes that all four donors shared.

This sequence was found in a man younger than 30 in good health. Some clones in this sample may be carry-over from other donors' samples. Sequencing was carried out using naive CD4+ T cells from PBMCs. The sample's subset: CD45RA+ positively selected.

The CDR3 DNA reads TGCGCCAGCAGTTCGGACATTTCCTACGAGCAGTACTTC. The encoded protein is CASSSDISYEQYF. The chain is built from TRBV5-1 and TRBJ2-7; possible D gene TRBD1, 5 bases. Per the germline V gene, CDR1 is SGHRS and CDR2 is YFSETQ. The ends were cut back, 5 bases at V and 1 base at J, with 10 bases in the middle. This CDR3 has 13 amino acids.